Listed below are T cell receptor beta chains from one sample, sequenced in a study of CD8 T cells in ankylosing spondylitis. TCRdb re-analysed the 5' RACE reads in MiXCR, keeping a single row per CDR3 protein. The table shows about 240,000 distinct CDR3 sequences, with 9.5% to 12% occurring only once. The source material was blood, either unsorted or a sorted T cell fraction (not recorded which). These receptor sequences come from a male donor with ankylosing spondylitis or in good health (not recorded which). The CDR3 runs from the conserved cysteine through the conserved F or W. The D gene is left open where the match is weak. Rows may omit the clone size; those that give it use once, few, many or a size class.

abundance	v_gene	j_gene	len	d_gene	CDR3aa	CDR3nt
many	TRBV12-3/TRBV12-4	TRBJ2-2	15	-	CASSLRRGGTGELFF	TGTGCCAGCAGTTTGCGGCGGGGAGGTACCGGGGAGCTGTTTTTT
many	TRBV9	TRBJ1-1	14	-	CASSVASRDTEAFF	TGTGCCAGCAGCGTAGCAAGTAGGGACACTGAAGCTTTCTTT
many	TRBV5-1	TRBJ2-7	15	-	CASSLYSPSSYEQYF	TGCGCCAGCAGCTTATATTCCCCTAGCTCCTACGAGCAGTACTTC
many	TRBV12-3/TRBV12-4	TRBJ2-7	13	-	CASSLLRRDEQYF	TGTGCCAGCAGCCTCCTGCGGAGGGACGAGCAGTACTTC
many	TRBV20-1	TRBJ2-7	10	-	CSGGHYEQYF	TGCAGTGGGGGGCACTACGAGCAGTACTTC
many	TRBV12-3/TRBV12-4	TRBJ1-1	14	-	CASSFLAENTEAFF	TGTGCCAGCAGTTTTCTGGCGGAGAACACTGAAGCTTTCTTT
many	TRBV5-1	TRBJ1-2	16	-	CASAMGTGTPNYGYTF	TGCGCCAGCGCCATGGGGACCGGGACACCGAACTATGGCTACACCTTC
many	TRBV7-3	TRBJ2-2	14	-	CASGEIQGTGELFF	TGTGCCAGCGGTGAAATTCAGGGGACCGGGGAGCTGTTTTTT
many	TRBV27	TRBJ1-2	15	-	CASSATPDKPIGYTF	TGTGCCAGCAGCGCAACCCCGGACAAACCTATCGGCTACACCTTC
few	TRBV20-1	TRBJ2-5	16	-	CSARIFGGGNEETQYF	TGCAGTGCTAGAATTTTCGGGGGAGGCAATGAAGAGACCCAGTACTTC
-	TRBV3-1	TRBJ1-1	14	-	CASSQVSPRTEAFF	TGTGCCAGCAGCCAAGTTAGCCCGCGCACTGAAGCTTTCTTT
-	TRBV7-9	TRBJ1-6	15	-	CASSLVGGYNSPLHF	TGTGCCAGCAGCTTAGTGGGAGGGTATAATTCACCCCTCCACTTT
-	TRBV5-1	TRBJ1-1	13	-	CASSLGEIAEAFF	TGCGCCAGCAGCTTGGGGGAAATCGCTGAAGCTTTCTTT
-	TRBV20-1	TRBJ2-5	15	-	CSAARSGVPQETQYF	TGCAGTGCGGCACGTTCCGGGGTTCCACAAGAGACCCAGTACTTC